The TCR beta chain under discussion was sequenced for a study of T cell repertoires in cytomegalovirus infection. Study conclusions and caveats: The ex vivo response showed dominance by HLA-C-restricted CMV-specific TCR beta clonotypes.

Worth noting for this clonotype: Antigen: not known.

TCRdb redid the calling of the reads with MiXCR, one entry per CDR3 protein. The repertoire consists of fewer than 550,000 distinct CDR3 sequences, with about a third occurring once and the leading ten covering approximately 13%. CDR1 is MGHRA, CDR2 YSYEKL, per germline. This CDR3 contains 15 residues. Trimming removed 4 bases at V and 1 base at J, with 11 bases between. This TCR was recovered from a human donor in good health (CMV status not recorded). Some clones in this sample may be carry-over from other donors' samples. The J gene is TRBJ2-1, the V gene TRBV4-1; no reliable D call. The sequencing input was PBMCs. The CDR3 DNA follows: TGCGCCAGCAGCCGCGACTTCTTTTCCTACAATGAGCAGTTCTTC. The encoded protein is CASSRDFFSYNEQFF.